One and the same sample provided the 29 T cell receptor beta chains below, sequenced in a study of control samples from healthy donors and cancer patients. The protocol was immunoSEQ multiplex PCR, while the TCRdb copy is restricted to in-frame clones and leaves out a portion. The table lists 70,000 to 75,000 clones, roughly 91% of them singletons, with about 20% in the top ten. The sample taken for sequencing was PBMCs. These receptors were taken from a man aged 55 to 70 with lung cancer.

This chain joins TRBV6-1 and TRBJ2-3; 9 bases fit TRBD2. In germline, CDR1 is MNHNS, CDR2 SASEGT. Germline trimming cut 6 bases from V and 4 bases from J; bases unmatched to any gene: 8. CDR3 size: 15 residues. The CDR3 region is CASRLSGGRSDTQYF. The CDR3 nucleotides read TGTGCCAGCAGACTAAGCGGGGGGCGCTCAGATACGCAGTATTTT.

The chain combines TRBV9 with TRBJ2-7, with a weak D call TRBD2 (6 bases). V lost 4 bases to trimming and J lost 0 bases, with 20 bases between them. This CDR3 comprises 17 residues. CDR1 is SGDLS, CDR2 YYNGEE, per germline. CDR3 sequence: CASSSPLSGGDSYEQYF. The CDR3 DNA follows: TGTGCCAGCAGCTCCCCGTTGTCGGGCGGGGACTCCTACGAGCAGTACTTC.

This clone occurred once. V gene TRBV11-3 combines with J gene TRBJ2-1; 7 nucleotides match TRBD2. V was clipped by 5 bases and J by 6 bases; unmatched bases: 10. The CDR3 length is 15 residues. Germline CDR1 reads SGHNT; CDR2 reads YENEEA. The CDR3 nucleotides read TGTGCCAGCAGCACCAACGGGGGGTCAGGCAATGAGCAGTTCTTC. It translates to CASSTNGGSGNEQFF.

The V call is TRBV12-3 or TRBV12-4, the J call TRBJ1-5; no reliable D call. V gave up 5 bases and J gave up 1 base, with 6 bases separating them. The CDR3 spans 13 residues. The CDR3 sequence: CASSLQSNQPQHF. DNA for the CDR3: TGTGCCAGCAGTCTACAAAGCAATCAGCCCCAGCATTTT.

This rearrangement joins TRBV27 to TRBJ1-5, with 9 bases lining up with TRBD1. This CDR3 comprises 17 residues. The germline V gene has CDR1 MNHEY and CDR2 SMNVEV (reference sequence). V was pared by 6 bases and J by 6 bases, with 15 bases of the junction left unmatched. The chain's CDR3 is CASRKQGAGDYGQPQHF. The CDR3 nucleotides are TGTGCCAGCAGGAAACAGGGGGCGGGAGATTATGGTCAGCCCCAGCATTTT.

This rearrangement joins TRBV7-2 to TRBJ1-2; D is ambiguous. The CDR3 consists of 12 residues. The V gene lost 6 bases and the J gene lost 3 bases, with 8 bases spanning the gap. Germline assignment: CDR1 SGHTA and CDR2 FQGNSA. Here the CDR3 reads CASRSPDYGYTF. CDR3 DNA: TGTGCCAGCAGGAGTCCGGACTATGGCTACACCTTC.

The chain recombines TRBV11-3 with TRBJ1-1; maybe TRBD1 (6 bases). This CDR3 contains 15 residues. The V and J ends lost 6 bases and 0 bases respectively, with 14 bases between them. Germline V gives CDR1 SGHNT, CDR2 YENEEA. The CDR3 sequence: CASRGNTGMNTEAFF. The CDR3 DNA sequence: TGTGCCAGCAGAGGGAATACAGGGATGAACACTGAAGCTTTCTTT.

This clone occurred a few times. The gene calls are TRBV6-6 and TRBJ1-5, with 12 positions matching TRBD1. CDR3 length: 15 amino acids. Trimming cost V 6 bases and J 7 bases; bases outside gene matches: 7. The germline CDR1 and CDR2 sequences are MNHNY and SVGAGI (reference sequence). CDR3 loop: CASSPGQGAYQPQHF. CDR3 sequence (DNA): TGTGCCAGCAGCCCGGGACAGGGGGCGTACCAGCCCCAGCATTTT.

V usage is TRBV5-4 and J usage is TRBJ1-2, with a possible D match to TRBD1 (6 bases). CDR1 is SGHNT and CDR2 is YYREEE in the germline V gene (reference sequence). The ends were cut back, 0 bases at V and 2 bases at J, with 11 bases in the middle. The CDR3 runs to 15 residues. Written as DNA, the CDR3 is TGTGCCAGCAGCTTGGCCTCCCAGGGGAACTATGGCTACACCTTC. Its translation: CASSLASQGNYGYTF.

This sequence joins TRBV20-1 and TRBJ2-3, with 9 positions matching TRBD2. Trimming cost V 3 bases and J 4 bases; bases outside gene matches: 5. The CDR3 extends over 14 amino acids. Germline V gives CDR1 DFQATT, CDR2 SNEGSKA (reference sequence). The CDR3 coding sequence is TGCAGTGCTAGTGCAGCGGGGGGATCAGATACGCAGTATTTT. Translated: CSASAAGGSDTQYF.

The chain employs TRBV2 and TRBJ1-6; D is possibly TRBD1 (6 bases). With 7 bases removed from V and 15 bases from J, the gap between germline ends came to 16 bases. The V gene's germline CDR1 is SNHLY and CDR2 FYNNEI. CDR3 length: 12 amino acids. The CDR3 bases are TGTGCCAGCACCGTTGACGTCAGGGGCCTCCACTTT. Translated: CASTVDVRGLHF.

The V and J genes are TRBV3-1 (or the pseudogene TRBV3-2) and TRBJ1-5; no firm D call. The V end was cut by 4 bases, the J end by 7 bases, with 11 bases between. The CDR3 is 13 amino acids. Looked up from germline, CDR1 is LGHDT and CDR2 is YNNKEL (reference sequence). This chain's CDR3 is CASSRGIRQPQHF. CDR3 in DNA: TGTGCCAGCAGCCGCGGAATAAGGCAGCCCCAGCATTTT.

The chain carries TRBV6-1 and TRBJ1-1; a possible D gene is TRBD1 (5 bases). The CDR3 totals 16 residues. The germline V gene encodes CDR1 MNHNS and CDR2 SASEGT. The V end lost 1 base, the J end lost 2 bases, and 14 bases lay between the germline ends. In DNA form, the CDR3 reads TGTGCCAGCAGTGAAGGGGCAGGGTGGGTAAACACTGAAGCTTTCTTT. It encodes CASSEGAGWVNTEAFF.

The chain is built from TRBV3-1 (or the pseudogene TRBV3-2) and TRBJ1-2; D ambiguous. Deletions cut 4 bases from V and 0 bases from J, with 6 bases between. The germline V gene has CDR1 LGHDT and CDR2 YNNKEL (reference sequence). CDR3 size: 13 residues. The CDR3 protein is CASSREANYGYTF. CDR3 DNA sequence: TGTGCCAGCAGCCGAGAGGCTAACTATGGCTACACCTTC.

This clone was observed a single time. V is TRBV10-3 and J is TRBJ1-2; 10 nucleotides agree with TRBD1. The length of the CDR3 is 14 residues. Looked up from germline, CDR1 is ENHRY and CDR2 is SYGVKD. The junction had 1 base not matched to a gene; V was cut back by 6 bases and J by 0 bases. For the CDR3, the DNA is TGTGCCATCAGAGGGACAGGGGCTAACTATGGCTACACCTTC. Its protein product is CAIRGTGANYGYTF.

This clone is a singleton in its sample. The chain has TRBV11-3 and TRBJ1-6, with TRBD1 as a possible D gene (6 bases). The CDR3 spans 14 residues. The germline V gene encodes CDR1 SGHNT and CDR2 YENEEA. Trimming cost V 3 bases and J 7 bases, with 10 bases left between them. Here the CDR3 DNA reads TGTGCCAGCAGCTTGAGGGGGGGGAATTCACCCCTCCACTTT. It specifies CASSLRGGNSPLHF.

CDR3: CASSFTTEAFF. The CDR3 bases are TGTGCCAGCAGTTTTACCACTGAAGCTTTCTTT. This chain joins TRBV12-3 or TRBV12-4 and TRBJ1-1; D is unresolved. The CDR3 has 11 amino acids. Trimming stripped 3 bases from V and 4 bases from J, with 3 bases between.

This sequence joins TRBV6-4 and TRBJ2-5; 16 positions agree with TRBD2. Germline CDR1 and CDR2: MRHNA and SNTAGT. The CDR3 has 15 residues. V lost 9 bases and J lost 5; bases outside the gene matches: 6. CDR3 nucleotides: TGTGCCAGAACGGGACTAGCGGGGGGGCGTGAGACCCAGTACTTC. Translation: CARTGLAGGRETQYF.

The rearrangement uses TRBV12-3 or TRBV12-4 and TRBJ1-2; 8 bases match TRBD1. The trim removed 4 bases at V and 7 bases at J, leaving 5 bases unmatched. The CDR3 extends over 13 amino acids. The CDR3 sequence: CASSSETGAGYTF. The CDR3 nucleotides are TGTGCCAGCAGTTCTGAGACAGGGGCTGGCTACACCTTC.

The V call is TRBV2, the J call TRBJ1-2, with D maybe TRBD1 (5 bases). In germline, CDR1 is SNHLY, CDR2 FYNNEI. Deletions cut 7 bases from V and 8 bases from J, with 17 bases between. The CDR3 length is 13 residues. In DNA, the CDR3 is TGTGCCAGCACCGGAAATGGGGGTGGGGGCTACACCTTC. Translating gives CASTGNGGGGYTF.

A single count supports this clone. This chain connects TRBV9 to TRBJ2-5; D possibly corresponds to TRBD2 (6 bases). Trimming took 5 bases from V and 0 from J, leaving 14 bases between them. The CDR3 length is 15 residues. Per the germline V gene, CDR1 is SGDLS and CDR2 is YYNGEE. This CDR3 reads CASSTGTFNQETQYF. The DNA of the CDR3 is TGTGCCAGCAGTACCGGGACTTTTAACCAAGAGACCCAGTACTTC.

The genes are TRBV24-1 and TRBJ2-5; 14 nucleotides line up with TRBD2. The V gene end was trimmed by 2 bases and the J gene end by 5 bases; junction bases not matched to a gene: 9. The CDR3 is made up of 18 amino acids. CDR1 is KGHDR, CDR2 SFDVKD, per germline. This chain's CDR3 is CATSDSGLAGGSRETQYF. CDR3 sequence (DNA): TGTGCCACCAGTGATTCTGGACTAGCGGGGGGCTCCAGGGAGACCCAGTACTTC.

The chain recombines TRBV18 with TRBJ2-5, with no clear D. This CDR3 region has 13 residues. Trimming pared 3 bases from V and 2 bases from J, leaving 7 bases between. Germline V lookup: CDR1 KGHSH, CDR2 LQKENI. CDR3 coding DNA: TGTGCCAGCTCACCTGGCCTTCAAGAGACCCAGTACTTC. Amino acids: CASSPGLQETQYF.

In DNA, the CDR3 is TGTGCCAGCACACGGGGGGGTTCCACCAACACTGAAGCTTTCTTT. Translation gives CASTRGGSTNTEAFF. The chain recombines TRBV6-6 with TRBJ1-1, with D perhaps matching TRBD1 (5 bases). Germline lookup yields CDR1 MNHNY and CDR2 SVGAGI (reference sequence). V gave up 7 bases and J gave up 2 bases, with 17 bases separating them. The CDR3 spans 15 residues.

The chain has TRBV6-5 and TRBJ1-1; 7 nucleotides line up with TRBD1. This CDR3 region has 15 residues. Germline CDR1 reads MNHEY; CDR2 reads SVGAGI. V was clipped by 5 bases and J by 6 bases; unmatched bases: 12. The CDR3 sequence: CASSIRDSITAEAFF. The DNA for the CDR3 is TGTGCCAGCAGTATCCGGGACAGCATAACTGCTGAAGCTTTCTTT.

The chain has TRBV18 and TRBJ1-4, with 9 bases lining up with TRBD1. CDR3 length: 15 residues. The germline gives CDR1 KGHSH, CDR2 LQKENI. The junction had 2 bases not matched to a gene; V was cut back by 1 base and J by 5 bases. The CDR3 spells CASSPRTGENEKLFF. DNA for the CDR3: TGTGCCAGCTCACCACGGACAGGGGAGAATGAAAAACTGTTTTTT.

This sequence joins TRBV6-5 and TRBJ2-7; 9 nucleotides match TRBD1. Trimming at V came to 0 bases and at J to 0 bases, leaving 3 bases not matched to a gene. Germline V gene sequence: CDR1 MNHEY, CDR2 SVGAGI. This CDR3 spans 16 amino acids. The CDR3 DNA follows: TGTGCCAGCAGTTACTCGACAGGGGGAGTCTCCTACGAGCAGTACTTC. This translates into CASSYSTGGVSYEQYF.

V gene TRBV5-1 combines with J gene TRBJ1-1; D uncertain. This CDR3 has 12 amino acids. Trimming shortened V by 2 bases and J by 5 bases, and 7 bases separated the two germline ends. In germline, CDR1 is SGHRS, CDR2 YFSETQ. The CDR3 bases are TGCGCCAGCAGCTTCGGATGGACTGAAGCTTTCTTT. It is translated as CASSFGWTEAFF.

The chain is built from TRBV30 and TRBJ1-5; a possible D gene is TRBD1 (6 bases). The CDR3 is 14 residues long. V lost 2 bases and J lost 6, with 14 bases in between. Germline loops: CDR1 GTSNPN, CDR2 SVGIG (reference sequence). CDR3 in DNA: TGTGCCTGGAGTCCAGGGGCGCAGGGTCAGCCCCAGCATTTT. Its protein is CAWSPGAQGQPQHF.